This T cell receptor (beta chain) was identified during a study of T cells after yellow fever vaccination (dated by TCRdb to about 2019). Broadly, across the study: The SMART-Seq v4 Ultra Low Input RNA kit was used to prepare libraries from fractions with low cell numbers. To follow T-cell clones before and after primary and booster YFV17D yellow fever vaccination, bulk TCR alpha and beta repertoires were sequenced over time. Two healthy male donors, one aged 18 to 30 and one aged 30 to 39 years, made up the cohort. Blood was drawn at multiple timepoints before and after primary and secondary immunization, with bulk PBMC replicates and cell subsets isolated.

The listed sequencing device is Illumina NovaSeq 6000. TCR cDNA was synthesized by 5'RACE template switching, through which a universal primer site and unique molecular identifiers were introduced. Priming of cDNA synthesis was performed from both the TCR alpha and TCR beta constant segments. Library amplification involved two PCR steps, and the second step added sample barcodes and sequencing adapters. Sequencing of libraries was done on Illumina HiSeq 2500 (2x100 bp) or NovaSeq (2x150 bp). The original methods were these. Demultiplexing of reads and collapsing into UMI consensus sequences were performed with MIGEC, and V(D)J alignment was carried out with MiXCR. Vaccine-responding clonotypes were identified with edgeR using replicate PBMC samples, with FDR below 0.01 and a log2 fold change above 5 up to day 15 being required. Each bulk clonotype received a CD4 or CD8 identity based on whether the sequenced CD4 or CD8 repertoire contained that clonotype at higher abundance. TCRdb redid the processing of the public reads, applying fastp at Q25 and MiXCR, and retained in-frame beta chains. Each entry is one CDR3 protein sequence, shown with its most common DNA and genes. These V and J calls derive from TCRdb rather than the authors' analysis. This sample lists approximately 240,000 distinct CDR3 sequences; approximately 3.8% were detected once. Of the sample, roughly a fifth is held by the ten largest clones.

Sample treatment or condition, as interpreted from the label and publication: live attenuated yellow fever vaccine strain. At each blood-draw timepoint, two biological replicates of bulk PBMCs were collected. A standard Ficoll-Paque protocol was used to isolate PBMCs from peripheral blood. TriZol was used to extract RNA from bulk PBMCs, CD4 and CD8 fractions, and dextramer-positive and dextramer-negative fractions. Beyond this particular receptor, the publication reports: Because the study included only a couple of donors, the extent to which the findings can be generalized is limited. Compared with the primary T-cell response, the secondary T-cell response was faster but weaker, reaching its peak on day 5 rather than on day 15. A small fraction of clonotypes appeared in both the CD4 and CD8 compartments, likely as a result of convergent recombination. Because abundant contaminating clonotypes from the bulk population could be contained in FACS-sorted repertoires, computational filtering was required. After the booster, most clones that had expanded after primary vaccination were detected again (approximately 97% of CD4 and around nine tenths of CD8), suggesting broad maintenance of memory.

On this clonotype itself: Its antigen is currently not known. No much larger clone is present one base from it, and per-base qualities are unavailable.

The germline V and J ends show losses of 0 bases and 3 bases respectively, and no gene match explains 6 bases of the junction. The germline V gene gives CDR1 as SGHRS and CDR2 as YFSETQ. The CDR3 contains 16 residues, cysteine and phenylalanine counted. The DNA shown is the 48-base CDR3, in frame from base 1. This receptor was identified in a man aged 18 to 30 who received the YFV17D yellow fever vaccine. The chain is assembled from TRBV5-1 and TRBJ1-3; TRBD1 fits 7 bases in the junction. The sequences come from PBMCs, collected 15 days after the yellow fever booster vaccination. The encoded CDR3 is CASSLAGQVGGNTIYF. The DNA is as follows: TGCGCCAGCAGCTTGGCCGGACAGGTCGGTGGAAACACCATATATTTT.